The present T cell receptor beta chain was sequenced within a study of cytomegalovirus exposure and HLA in healthy donors. PCR employed 60 Vbeta and 13 Jbeta primers. Clones were sequenced by immunoSEQ multiplex PCR, and TCRdb holds only the in-frame ones, with some missing. The data show roughly 120,000 clones, less than 80% seen once. Looked up from germline, CDR1 is SGDLS and CDR2 is YYNGEE. The CDR3 is made up of 12 amino acids. Trimming cost V 3 bases and J 0 bases, with 2 bases left between them. Specimen: PBMCs. The chain combines TRBV9 with TRBJ2-3; D gene unclear. This clonotype was obtained from a man in his forties in good health and CMV-seropositive. Here the CDR3 reads CASSASTDTQYF. CDR3 DNA: TGTGCCAGCAGCGCAAGCACAGATACGCAGTATTTT.